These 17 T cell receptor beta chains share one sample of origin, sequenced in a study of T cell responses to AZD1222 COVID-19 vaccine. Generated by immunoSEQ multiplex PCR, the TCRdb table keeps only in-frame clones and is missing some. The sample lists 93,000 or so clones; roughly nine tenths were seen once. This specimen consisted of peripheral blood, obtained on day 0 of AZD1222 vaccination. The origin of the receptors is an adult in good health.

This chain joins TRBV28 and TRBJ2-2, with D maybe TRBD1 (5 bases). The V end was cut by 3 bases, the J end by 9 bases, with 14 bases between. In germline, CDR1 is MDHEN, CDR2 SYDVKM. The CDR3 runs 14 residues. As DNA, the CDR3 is TGTGCCAGCAGTTTCCCCCCAGGGCCACGGGAGCTGTTTTTT. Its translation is CASSFPPGPRELFF.

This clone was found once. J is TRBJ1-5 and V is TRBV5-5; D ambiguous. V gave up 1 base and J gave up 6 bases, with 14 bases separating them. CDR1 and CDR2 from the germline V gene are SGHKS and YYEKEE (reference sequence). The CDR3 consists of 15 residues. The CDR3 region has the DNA TGTGCCAGCAGCTTGCTCTTTACCACCCCTCAGCCCCAGCATTTT. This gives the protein CASSLLFTTPQPQHF.

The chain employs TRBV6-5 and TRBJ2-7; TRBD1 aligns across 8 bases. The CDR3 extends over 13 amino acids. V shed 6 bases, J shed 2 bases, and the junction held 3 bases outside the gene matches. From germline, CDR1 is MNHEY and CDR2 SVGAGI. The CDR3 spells CASRGDRTYEQYF. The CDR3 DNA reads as TGTGCCAGCAGGGGGGACAGGACCTACGAGCAGTACTTC.

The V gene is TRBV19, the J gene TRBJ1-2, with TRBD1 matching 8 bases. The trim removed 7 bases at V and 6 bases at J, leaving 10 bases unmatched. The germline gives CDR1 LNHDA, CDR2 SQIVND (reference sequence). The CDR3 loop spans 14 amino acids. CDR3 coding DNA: TGTGCCAGTAAAGTGCCCGCAGGGGGCGATGGCTACACCTTC. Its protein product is CASKVPAGGDGYTF.

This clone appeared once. The CDR3 region is CAWSDPRGIRYNEQFF. The CDR3, as DNA: TGTGCCTGGAGTGACCCCAGGGGGATCCGGTACAATGAGCAGTTCTTC. This chain links TRBV30 with TRBJ2-1, with TRBD1 matching 7 bases. The CDR3 runs to 16 residues. The germline gives CDR1 GTSNPN, CDR2 SVGIG (reference sequence). The V and J ends lost 1 base and 4 bases, in that order; junction bases with no gene match: 10.

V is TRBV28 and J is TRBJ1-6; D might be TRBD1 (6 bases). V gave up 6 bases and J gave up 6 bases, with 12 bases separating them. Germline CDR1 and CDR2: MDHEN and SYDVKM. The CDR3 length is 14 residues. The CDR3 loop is CASREGVFNSPLHF. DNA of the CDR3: TGTGCCAGCAGGGAGGGGGTGTTTAATTCACCCCTCCACTTT.

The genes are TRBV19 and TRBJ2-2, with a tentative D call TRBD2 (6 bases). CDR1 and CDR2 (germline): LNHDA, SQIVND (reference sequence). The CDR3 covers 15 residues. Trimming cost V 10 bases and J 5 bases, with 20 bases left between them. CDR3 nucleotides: TGTGCCACGGGTGGGCTAGCGTTAGGGACCGGGGAGCTGTTTTTT. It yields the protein CATGGLALGTGELFF. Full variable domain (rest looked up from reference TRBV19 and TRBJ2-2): DGGITQSPKYLFRKEGQNVTLSCEQNLNHDAMYWYRQDPGQGLRLIYYSQIVNDFQKGDIAEGYSVSREKKESFPLTVTSAQKNPTAFYLCATGGLALGTGELFFGEGSRLTVL.

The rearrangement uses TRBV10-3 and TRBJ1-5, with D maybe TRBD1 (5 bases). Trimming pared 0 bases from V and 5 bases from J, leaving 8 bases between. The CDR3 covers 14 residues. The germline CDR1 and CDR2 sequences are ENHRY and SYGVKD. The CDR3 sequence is CAISESLGDQPQHF. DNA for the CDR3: TGTGCCATCAGTGAGTCGTTGGGGGATCAGCCCCAGCATTTT.

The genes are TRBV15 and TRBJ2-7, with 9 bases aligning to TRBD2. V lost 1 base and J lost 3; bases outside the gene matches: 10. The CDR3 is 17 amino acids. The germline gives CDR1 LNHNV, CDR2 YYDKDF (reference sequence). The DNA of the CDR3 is TGTGCCACCAGCAGAGGCGTGGATAGCGGGAGCAGCTACGAGCAGTACTTC. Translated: CATSRGVDSGSSYEQYF.

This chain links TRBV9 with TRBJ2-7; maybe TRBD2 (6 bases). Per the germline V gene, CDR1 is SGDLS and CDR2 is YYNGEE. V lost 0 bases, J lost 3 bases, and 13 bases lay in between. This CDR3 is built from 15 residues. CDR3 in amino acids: CASSVAGDYLYEQYF. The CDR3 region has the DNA TGTGCCAGCAGCGTAGCGGGAGATTACCTCTACGAGCAGTACTTC.

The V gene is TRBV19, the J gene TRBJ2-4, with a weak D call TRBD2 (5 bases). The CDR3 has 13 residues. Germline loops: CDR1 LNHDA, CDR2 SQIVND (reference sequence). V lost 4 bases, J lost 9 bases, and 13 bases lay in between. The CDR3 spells CASSTARDGIQYF. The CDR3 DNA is TGTGCCAGTAGTACAGCCCGGGATGGCATTCAGTACTTC.

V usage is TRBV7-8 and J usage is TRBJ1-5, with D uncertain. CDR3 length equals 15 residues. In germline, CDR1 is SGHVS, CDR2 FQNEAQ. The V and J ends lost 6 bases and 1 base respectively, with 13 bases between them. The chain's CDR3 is CASSLRDSSNQPQHF. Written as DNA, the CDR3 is TGTGCCAGCAGTTTAAGAGATTCGAGCAATCAGCCCCAGCATTTT. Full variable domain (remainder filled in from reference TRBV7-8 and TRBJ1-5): GAGVSQSPRYKVAKRGQDVALRCDPISGHVSLFWYQQALGQGPEFLTYFQNEAQLDKSGLPSDRFFAERPEGSVSTLKIQRTQQEDSAVYLCASSLRDSSNQPQHFGDGTRLSIL.

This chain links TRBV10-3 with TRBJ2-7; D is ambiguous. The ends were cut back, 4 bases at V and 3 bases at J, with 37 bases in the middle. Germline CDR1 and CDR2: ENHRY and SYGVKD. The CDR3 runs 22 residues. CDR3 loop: CAISVRRNEARFCRHDGYEQYF. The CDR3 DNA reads TGTGCCATCAGTGTTCGGCGGAACGAGGCGAGGTTTTGCCGACACGACGGCTACGAGCAGTACTTC.

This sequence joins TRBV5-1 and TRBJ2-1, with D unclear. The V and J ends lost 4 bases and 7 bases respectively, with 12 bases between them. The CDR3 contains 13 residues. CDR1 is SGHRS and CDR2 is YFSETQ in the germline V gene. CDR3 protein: CASSPLRRNEQFF. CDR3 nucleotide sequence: TGCGCCAGCAGCCCATTGAGACGAAATGAGCAGTTCTTC.

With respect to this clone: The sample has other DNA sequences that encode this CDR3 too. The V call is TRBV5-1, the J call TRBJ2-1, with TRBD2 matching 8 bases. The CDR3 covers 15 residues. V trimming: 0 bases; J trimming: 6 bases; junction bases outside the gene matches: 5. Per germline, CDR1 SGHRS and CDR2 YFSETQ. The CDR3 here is CASSLGLAGTNEQFF. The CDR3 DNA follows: TGCGCCAGCAGCTTGGGGTTAGCGGGAACCAATGAGCAGTTCTTC.

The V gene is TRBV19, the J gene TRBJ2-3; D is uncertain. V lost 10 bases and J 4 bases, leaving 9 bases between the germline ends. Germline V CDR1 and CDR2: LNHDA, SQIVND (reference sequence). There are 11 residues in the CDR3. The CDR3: CATAAADTQYF. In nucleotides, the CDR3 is TGTGCCACCGCGGCAGCAGATACGCAGTATTTT.

The CDR3 DNA is TGTGCCAGCAGCCAAAGCAATTTAGCCAATGAGCAGTTCTTC. Translating gives CASSQSNLANEQFF. The rearrangement links TRBV3-1 (or the pseudogene TRBV3-2) to TRBJ2-1; the D is unclear. This CDR3 has 14 residues. V lost 2 bases, J lost 6 bases, and 11 bases lay in between. Germline V CDR1 and CDR2: LGHDT, YNNKEL (reference sequence).